One and the same sample provided the 31 T cell receptor beta chains below, sequenced in a study of glioma-infiltrating T cells after dendritic cell vaccination. The assay was immunoSEQ multiplex PCR, and TCRdb's table has in-frame clones only and misses some. Of over 80,000 clones listed, about 90% were seen once; the top ten hold 3% to 3.5%. The sequenced sample was blood, obtained before dendritic cell vaccination. The receptors here all came from a human donor with glioblastoma.

The gene calls are TRBV10-3 and TRBJ2-2; TRBD1 is a possible D gene (5 bases). This CDR3 comprises 16 residues. V gave up 1 base and J gave up 3 bases, with 12 bases separating them. The germline CDR1 and CDR2 sequences are ENHRY and SYGVKD. The CDR3 region has the DNA TGTGCCATCAGTGAGTTTCAGGGTGTGGACACCGGGGAGCTGTTTTTT. It translates to CAISEFQGVDTGELFF.

This chain joins TRBV4-1 and TRBJ2-5; 10 bases match TRBD1. The J call may be faulty, since TRBJ2-7 better matches the DNA end. Germline V CDR1 and CDR2: MGHRA, YSYEKL. The CDR3 sequence is 15 residues long. Here the CDR3 DNA reads TGCGCCAGCAGCCCAGTTGACAGGGGGCTCGACGAGCAGTACTTC. Translated, it gives CASSPVDRGLDEQYF.

The genes are TRBV14 and TRBJ2-1, with 9 bases identical to TRBD2. Germline V gives CDR1 SGHDN, CDR2 FVKESK. The CDR3 runs to 16 residues. After removal of 5 bases from V and 8 bases from J, the junction contained 13 bases not matched to a gene. CDR3 in amino acids: CASSVQRVAGVDEQFF. The CDR3 DNA is TGTGCCAGCAGCGTACAACGAGTAGCGGGAGTCGATGAGCAGTTCTTC. The whole variable domain, filled in from reference TRBV14 and TRBJ2-1, reads EAGVTQFPSHSVIEKGQTVTLRCDPISGHDNLYWYRRVMGKEIKFLLHFVKESKQDESGMPNNRFLAERTGGTYSTLKVQPAELEDSGVYFCASSVQRVAGVDEQFFGPGTRLTVL.

This clone was detected once. The gene calls are TRBV18 and TRBJ2-3; maybe TRBD2 (5 bases). Germline V gives CDR1 KGHSH, CDR2 LQKENI. The CDR3 contains 16 residues. Trimming removed 3 bases from V and 0 bases from J, with 13 bases in between. In DNA form, the CDR3 reads TGTGCCAGCTCACCTCCCGGGGATCGGAGCACAGATACGCAGTATTTT. Its protein product is CASSPPGDRSTDTQYF. Full variable domain (rest looked up from reference TRBV18 and TRBJ2-3): NAGVMQNPRHLVRRRGQEARLRCSPMKGHSHVYWYRQLPEEGLKFMVYLQKENIIDESGMPKERFSAEFPKEGPSILRIQQVVRGDSAAYFCASSPPGDRSTDTQYFGPGTRLTVL.

The gene calls are TRBV9 and TRBJ2-5; 7 nucleotides agree with TRBD2. The V gene end was trimmed by 4 bases and the J gene end by 5 bases; junction bases not matched to a gene: 8. This CDR3 region has 14 residues. Germline V gene lookup returns CDR1 SGDLS and CDR2 YYNGEE. CDR3 loop: CASSRGGLGETQYF. As DNA, the CDR3 is TGTGCCAGCAGCAGAGGAGGACTAGGGGAGACCCAGTACTTC.

This clone is a singleton in its sample. The gene calls are TRBV19 and TRBJ2-3, with D maybe TRBD2 (5 bases). V gave up 7 bases and J gave up 4 bases, with 18 bases separating them. The CDR3 has 15 residues. Germline assignment: CDR1 LNHDA and CDR2 SQIVND (reference sequence). The CDR3 nucleotides read TGTGCCAGTAATTTCGGGCTAGCTGGCGCAGATACGCAGTATTTT. Amino acids: CASNFGLAGADTQYF.

The V gene is TRBV11-2, the J gene TRBJ1-2, with 7 bases matching TRBD1. Per the germline V gene, CDR1 is SGHAT and CDR2 is FQNNGV. The CDR3 is 14 residues long. V lost 0 bases to trimming and J lost 7 bases; unmatched junction nucleotides: 5. The chain's CDR3 is CASSLEQRGLGYTF. The CDR3 nucleotides are TGTGCCAGCAGCTTAGAACAGAGGGGGCTTGGCTACACCTTC.

The chain is built from TRBV6-1 and TRBJ1-4, with TRBD1 as a possible D gene (5 bases). CDR1 MNHNS and CDR2 SASEGT come from the germline V gene. V dropped 2 bases and J dropped 6 bases, with 16 bases sitting between them. The CDR3 runs to 16 residues. CDR3 coding DNA: TGTGCCAGCAGTGAAATTTGGGCAGGGAGGGATGAAAAACTGTTTTTT. Translating it yields CASSEIWAGRDEKLFF.

V gene TRBV5-1 combines with J gene TRBJ1-3, with a possible D match to TRBD1 (5 bases). The CDR3 covers 15 residues. Germline values: CDR1 SGHRS, CDR2 YFSETQ. V was clipped by 0 bases and J by 4 bases, with 11 bases between them. CDR3 sequence reads: CASSLAQGTGNTIYF. For the CDR3, the DNA is TGCGCCAGCAGCTTGGCCCAGGGCACGGGAAACACCATATATTTT.

The chain combines TRBV6-1 with TRBJ2-7, with 11 bases that match TRBD1. CDR1 and CDR2 (germline): MNHNS, SASEGT. The CDR3 consists of 14 residues. V trimming: 5 bases; J trimming: 6 bases; junction bases outside the gene matches: 6. CDR3 protein: CASSYEDRGREQYF. In DNA, the CDR3 is TGTGCCAGCAGTTATGAGGACAGGGGGCGCGAGCAGTACTTC.

This chain joins TRBV29-1 and TRBJ1-1, with D perhaps TRBD1 (5 bases). V lost 4 bases and J lost 4, with 16 bases in between. The CDR3 has 14 amino acids. The germline gives CDR1 SQVTM, CDR2 ANQGSEA. CDR3 in amino acids: CSVVPEGSGTEAFF. The CDR3 DNA is TGCAGCGTTGTGCCGGAGGGGTCGGGCACTGAAGCTTTCTTT.

This clone was detected only once. The chain links TRBV9 to TRBJ2-1; 9 bases are a match to TRBD2. The CDR3 runs to 17 residues. The germline gives CDR1 SGDLS, CDR2 YYNGEE. The ends lost 2 bases at V and 7 bases at J; junction bases unmatched: 13. CDR3: CASSVRPTGSGSNEQFF. For the CDR3, the DNA is TGTGCCAGCAGCGTTCGCCCCACGGGTAGCGGGAGTAATGAGCAGTTCTTC.

The J gene is TRBJ2-1, the V gene TRBV5-1, with D possibly matching TRBD1 (6 bases). The CDR3 runs to 15 residues. Between the trimmed V and J ends, which lost 0 bases and 9 bases, there was a span of 16 bases. The germline V gene encodes CDR1 SGHRS and CDR2 YFSETQ. The CDR3 DNA reads as TGCGCCAGCAGCTTGGAGGACAGTTTGTCAGGTGAGCAGTTCTTC. Its translation is CASSLEDSLSGEQFF.

This chain connects TRBV4-1 to TRBJ2-5; 8 bases map to TRBD2. Per the germline V gene, CDR1 is MGHRA and CDR2 is YSYEKL. This CDR3 has 13 residues. Trimming took 3 bases from V and 3 from J; bases not matched to a gene: 0. CDR3 sequence reads: CASSQREEETQYF. In DNA, the CDR3 is TGCGCCAGCAGCCAGCGGGAGGAAGAGACCCAGTACTTC.

This clone was counted only a few times. The chain combines TRBV9 with TRBJ2-1, with 9 bases identical to TRBD2. Looked up from germline, CDR1 is SGDLS and CDR2 is YYNGEE. J lost 4 bases, V lost 6 bases, and 17 bases had no gene match. This CDR3 has 18 amino acids. The CDR3 loop reads CASTPAGGRALGYNEQFF. The CDR3 nucleotides are TGTGCCAGCACACCGGCGGGCGGGAGGGCCCTCGGATACAATGAGCAGTTCTTC. The full variable domain, its missing parts supplied by reference TRBV9 and TRBJ2-1, is DSGVTQTPKHLITATGQRVTLRCSPRSGDLSVYWYQQSLDQGLQFLIQYYNGEERAKGNILERFSAQQFPDLHSELNLSSLELGDSALYFCASTPAGGRALGYNEQFFGPGTRLTVL.

The gene calls are TRBV27 and TRBJ2-3; maybe TRBD2 (6 bases). Germline V gene lookup returns CDR1 MNHEY and CDR2 SMNVEV (reference sequence). V dropped 7 bases and J dropped 3 bases, with 23 bases sitting between them. This CDR3 comprises 17 residues. For the CDR3, the DNA is TGTGCCAGCACTTCAGGAGGGATGGGGCTCGGGACAGATACGCAGTATTTT. Its translation is CASTSGGMGLGTDTQYF.

The chain is built from TRBV5-8 and TRBJ2-6; TRBD1 agrees at 9 bases. V dropped 1 base and J dropped 0; count of bases not matched to a gene: 8. Germline V CDR1 and CDR2: SGHTS, YDEGEE. The CDR3 is 19 amino acids. CDR3 bases: TGTGCCAGCAGCTTGAGACCCGGGACAGGGAGCTCTGGGGCCAACGTCCTGACTTTC. Its translation: CASSLRPGTGSSGANVLTF.

Of note for this clone: No DNA is shown, since the ends of the CDR3 on it are uncertain; the CDR3 is the one TCRdb lists. The chain is built from TRBV6-1 and TRBJ1-4; TRBD1 is taken as the D call from the table, unchecked against the DNA. The germline V gene encodes CDR1 MNHNS and CDR2 SASEGT. The CDR3 spans 15 amino acids, including both terminal residues. CDR3 in amino acids: CASSTSDRGSEKLFF.

V usage is TRBV19 and J usage is TRBJ1-2; maybe TRBD1 (6 bases). V was clipped by 5 bases and J by 7 bases, with 23 bases between them. CDR3 length equals 16 residues. The V gene's germline CDR1 is LNHDA and CDR2 SQIVND (reference sequence). Here the CDR3 reads CASSSERTAGYSGYTF. DNA for the CDR3: TGTGCCAGTAGTTCAGAGAGGACAGCCGGGTACTCTGGCTACACCTTC.

The chain recombines TRBV19 with TRBJ2-3; 15 nucleotides agree with TRBD2. The CDR3 extends over 17 amino acids. Germline-derived CDR1 and CDR2 are LNHDA and SQIVND (reference sequence). With V trimmed by 7 bases and J by 4 bases, 9 bases remained unmatched. The CDR3 loop reads CASTTPGLAGGADTQYF. The CDR3, as DNA: TGTGCCAGTACCACGCCGGGACTAGCGGGAGGAGCAGATACGCAGTATTTT.

The chain carries TRBV2 and TRBJ1-1; D not certain. The germline V gene has CDR1 SNHLY and CDR2 FYNNEI. Trimming removed 6 bases at V and 7 bases at J, with 15 bases between. This CDR3 region has 13 residues. CDR3 sequence reads: CASSVPGKSEAFF. In nucleotides, the CDR3 is TGTGCCAGCAGCGTCCCGGGGAAAAGTGAAGCTTTCTTT.

This clone was recorded a few times. A single base separates this from a much larger clone, so it may be a read error. The V gene is TRBV4-2, the J gene TRBJ1-5; D possibly corresponds to TRBD1 (5 bases). This CDR3 contains 15 residues. Trimming shortened V by 0 bases and J by 0 bases, and 6 bases separated the two germline ends. CDR1 is LGHNA and CDR2 is YNFKEQ in the germline V gene. The CDR3 spells CASSQDRDSNQPQHF. For the CDR3, the DNA is TGTGCCAGCAGCCAAGACAGGGATAGCAATCAGCCCCAGCATTTT.

This rearrangement joins TRBV20-1 to TRBJ2-5, with a possible D match to TRBD1 (6 bases). Between the trimmed V and J ends, which lost 6 bases and 5 bases, there was a span of 10 bases. CDR1 is DFQATT, CDR2 SNEGSKA, per germline (reference sequence). This CDR3 contains 11 residues. CDR3 protein: CSAQGIETQYF. The CDR3, as DNA: TGCAGTGCCCAGGGGATCGAGACCCAGTACTTC.

The CDR3 DNA reads TGTGCCAGCTCCGGACAGGACTCGAACACTGAAGCTTTCTTT. This translates into CASSGQDSNTEAFF. The genes are TRBV18 and TRBJ1-1; 7 bases are shared with TRBD1. Germline V lookup: CDR1 KGHSH, CDR2 LQKENI. The length of the CDR3 is 14 residues. With V trimmed by 6 bases and J by 1 base, 5 bases remained unmatched. The full variable domain, completed using reference TRBV18 and TRBJ1-1, is NAGVMQNPRHLVRRRGQEARLRCSPMKGHSHVYWYRQLPEEGLKFMVYLQKENIIDESGMPKERFSAEFPKEGPSILRIQQVVRGDSAAYFCASSGQDSNTEAFFGQGTRLTVV.

The chain carries TRBV27 and TRBJ2-7; 8 bases agree with TRBD2. The V segment lost 2 bases and the J segment 6 bases; nucleotides outside the gene matches: 12. The CDR3 loop spans 16 amino acids. Looked up from germline, CDR1 is MNHEY and CDR2 is SMNVEV (reference sequence). The CDR3 bases are TGTGCCAGCAGTTTAGTCTCGGCGGGAGGTTCTCTCGAGCAGTACTTC. It encodes CASSLVSAGGSLEQYF.

The chain couples TRBV5-1 to TRBJ2-1, with TRBD2 identical over 10 bases. J gave up 6 bases and V 1 base, and 16 bases lay outside the gene matches. This CDR3 is built from 19 residues. Germline CDR1 and CDR2: SGHRS and YFSETQ. CDR3 region: CASSLLSPLWASGGNEQFF. DNA of the CDR3: TGCGCCAGCAGCTTGTTATCCCCTCTGTGGGCTAGCGGGGGCAATGAGCAGTTCTTC.

The chain is built from TRBV9 and TRBJ2-2; the match to TRBD1 covers 7 bases. Germline trimming cut 0 bases from V and 5 bases from J; bases unmatched to any gene: 7. From germline, CDR1 is SGDLS and CDR2 YYNGEE. The CDR3 covers 16 residues. The chain's CDR3 is CASSVAGRGRTGELFF. The DNA for the CDR3 is TGTGCCAGCAGCGTAGCTGGTAGGGGGCGTACCGGGGAGCTGTTTTTT.

This chain links TRBV29-1 with TRBJ2-7, with 8 bases aligning to TRBD1. The V and J ends lost 5 bases and 2 bases, in that order; junction bases with no gene match: 17. The germline V gene encodes CDR1 SQVTM and CDR2 ANQGSEA. The CDR3 totals 17 residues. Here the CDR3 reads CSVLGIQGQAPTYEQYF. Written as DNA, the CDR3 is TGCAGCGTTCTGGGAATTCAGGGACAGGCGCCTACCTACGAGCAGTACTTC.

The genes are TRBV5-1 and TRBJ2-1, with 10 bases that match TRBD2. Germline trimming cut 2 bases from V and 7 bases from J; bases unmatched to any gene: 3. The CDR3 has 14 amino acids. CDR1 SGHRS and CDR2 YFSETQ come from the germline V gene. CDR3 coding DNA: TGCGCCAGCAGCTTAGCGGGGGGGCTTAATGAGCAGTTCTTC. Translating it yields CASSLAGGLNEQFF.

The chain uses TRBV5-4 and TRBJ1-5; 9 bases are shared with TRBD1. V dropped 2 bases and J dropped 1; count of bases not matched to a gene: 10. This CDR3 has 18 amino acids. Germline loops: CDR1 SGHNT, CDR2 YYREEE (reference sequence). CDR3 protein: CASSFSSTGGLSNQPQHF. Here the CDR3 DNA reads TGTGCCAGCAGCTTTTCTTCCACAGGGGGCTTGAGCAATCAGCCCCAGCATTTT.

The chain links TRBV9 to TRBJ2-3, with 9 bases that match TRBD2. Unmatched junction bases numbered 5, after V lost 0 bases and J lost 3 bases. This CDR3 spans 16 amino acids. In germline, CDR1 is SGDLS, CDR2 YYNGEE. Here the CDR3 DNA reads TGTGCCAGCAGCGTAGGGGGCGGGAGGGGGACAGATACGCAGTATTTT. Amino acid sequence: CASSVGGGRGTDTQYF.